Sequencing of this TCR beta chain was carried out in a study of T cell repertoires in cytomegalovirus infection. This clonotype was seen a few times. Its antigen is not identified. Germline CDR1 SEHNR, CDR2 FQNEAQ (reference sequence). V gave up 4 bases and J gave up 2 bases, with 12 bases separating them. The CDR3 is 14 residues long. TCRdb re-derived calls from the reads in MiXCR, one entry per CDR3 protein. The sample has approximately 600,000 distinct CDR3 sequences; roughly 42% are singletons. V is TRBV7-9 and J is TRBJ2-7; D uncertain. The specimen was cultured PBMCs, collected from culture after CMV antigen stimulation. The TCR was taken from a human donor in good health (CMV status not recorded). Some clones in this sample may be carry-over from other donors' samples. The CDR3 spells CASSSPPLAYEQYF. CDR3 coding DNA: TGTGCCAGCAGCTCTCCCCCGCTGGCCTACGAGCAGTACTTC.